A selection of T cell receptor beta chains follows, all from one sample in a study of T cells in Graves' hyperthyroidism and ophthalmopathy. TCRdb analysed the multiplex PCR reads with MiXCR anew, one entry per CDR3 protein. The data show around 600,000 distinct CDR3 sequences, roughly 14% seen once. Sequences were obtained from blood. The receptors shown here come from a woman aged 45-65 years with Graves' ophthalmopathy. Each CDR3 is given with its conserved first and last residue. The order of the fields is V gene, J gene, clone size, D gene, CDR3 DNA, CDR3 protein. D genes are given only for firm matches. Not every row has a clone size; where given, it reads once, few, many or a size class.

V: TRBV7-2; J: TRBJ2-1; size: many; D: TRBD1; DNA: TGTGCCAGCAGCAAGGACAGGGGAACCCACAATGAGCAGTTCTTC; CDR3: CASSKDRGTHNEQFF
V: TRBV20-1; J: TRBJ2-1; size: many; D: TRBD2; DNA: TGCAGTGCTTATCTTACTAGCGGGAGTGACGCCTACAATGAGCAGTTCTTC; CDR3: CSAYLTSGSDAYNEQFF
V: TRBV20-1; J: TRBJ1-5; size: many; D: NA; DNA: TGCAGTGCTACAGTGGCGGCCGCCATGTATCAGCCCCAGCATTTT; CDR3: CSATVAAAMYQPQHF
V: TRBV7-8; J: TRBJ2-2; size: few; D: NA; DNA: TGTGCCAGCAGCTTAGCGCGCGGGCGCTTATACGGGGAGCTGTTTTTT; CDR3: CASSLARGRLYGELFF
V: TRBV7-2; J: TRBJ2-6; size: NA; D: TRBD1; DNA: TGTGCCAGCAGCCAACGGTATCGGGACAGGCGCGGCTCGGGGGCCAACGTCCTGACTTTC; CDR3: CASSQRYRDRRGSGANVLTF
V: TRBV6-9; J: TRBJ2-1; size: NA; D: NA; DNA: TGTGCCAGCAGTTACCCGGATGAGGAGCAGTTCTTC; CDR3: CASSYPDEEQFF
V: TRBV10-3; J: TRBJ2-1; size: few; D: TRBD2; DNA: TGTGCCATCAGTGATCAGCGGGGCTCCTACAATGAGCAGTTCTTC; CDR3: CAISDQRGSYNEQFF
V: TRBV29-1; J: TRBJ2-5; size: few; D: TRBD2; DNA: TGCAGTCTTTTACTAGCGGGATTTGAGACCCAGTACTTC; CDR3: CSLLLAGFETQYF
V: TRBV2; J: TRBJ1-4; size: many; D: TRBD1; DNA: TGTGCCAGCAGGGGGACAGGGGGTGAAAAACTGTTTTTT; CDR3: CASRGTGGEKLFF
V: TRBV2; J: TRBJ2-2; size: NA; D: NA; DNA: TGTGCCAGCAATGCAGGGGTGAGGAACACCGGGGAGCTGTTTTTT; CDR3: CASNAGVRNTGELFF
V: TRBV6-1; J: TRBJ2-7; size: many; D: NA; DNA: TGTGCCAGCAGTTATCAGTGGGTGGGGAACGAGCAGTACTTC; CDR3: CASSYQWVGNEQYF
V: TRBV3-1; J: TRBJ2-7; size: many; D: NA; DNA: TGTGCCAGCAGCCCGGGATTAGGTGAGCAGTACTTC; CDR3: CASSPGLGEQYF
V: TRBV24-1; J: TRBJ2-1; size: many; D: TRBD2; DNA: TGTGCCACCAGTGACACTAGCGGGAGCTCCTACAATGAGCAGTTCTTC; CDR3: CATSDTSGSSYNEQFF
V: TRBV10-3; J: TRBJ2-5; size: many; D: TRBD2; DNA: TGTGCCATCAGTTCGACTAGCTTGGTGACCCAGTACTTC; CDR3: CAISSTSLVTQYF
V: TRBV18; J: TRBJ2-7; size: many; D: TRBD1; DNA: TGTGCCAGCTCACCGGGACAGGAGACCTACGAGCAGTACTTC; CDR3: CASSPGQETYEQYF
V: TRBV20-1; J: TRBJ1-6; size: many; D: NA; DNA: TGCAGTGCTAGCCGAACCGTAACGCGGGACCCAGGCAAAGGTTCACCCCTCCACTTT; CDR3: CSASRTVTRDPGKGSPLHF
V: TRBV7-2; J: TRBJ2-1; size: NA; D: TRBD2; DNA: TGTGCCAGCAGCTCCGGGACTAGCGGGACCGGTTACAATGAGCAGTTCTTC; CDR3: CASSSGTSGTGYNEQFF
V: TRBV12-3/TRBV12-4; J: TRBJ2-3; size: NA; D: NA; DNA: TGTGCCAGCAGCCCCTCCTCGGCCATTGTGCAGTATTTT; CDR3: CASSPSSAIVQYF
V: TRBV15; J: TRBJ1-5; size: few; D: NA; DNA: TGTGCCACCAGCAATTTGGGGTCCGGCAATCAGCCCCAGCATTTT; CDR3: CATSNLGSGNQPQHF
V: TRBV12-3/TRBV12-4; J: TRBJ2-3; size: few; D: TRBD2; DNA: TGTGCCAGCAGGCCGGGACTAGCGTCCTCAGATACGCAGTATTTT; CDR3: CASRPGLASSDTQYF
V: TRBV2; J: TRBJ2-2; size: few; D: NA; DNA: TGTGCCAGCAGTTCTAAACAGGGTTATGTCGGGGAGCTGTTTTTT; CDR3: CASSSKQGYVGELFF
V: TRBV6-2/TRBV6-3; J: TRBJ2-3; size: many; D: TRBD2; DNA: TGTGCCAGCAGTCCGGGACTAGCGGGAGGGACGCAGTATTTT; CDR3: CASSPGLAGGTQYF
V: TRBV28; J: TRBJ1-2; size: few; D: NA; DNA: TGTGCCAGCAGTCCCGGGGACACCGGAGTGGATACCTTC; CDR3: CASSPGDTGVDTF
V: TRBV28; J: TRBJ2-7; size: many; D: NA; DNA: TGTGCCAGCAGCCCACCGGGACATCCCTACGAGCAGTACTTC; CDR3: CASSPPGHPYEQYF
V: TRBV7-2; J: TRBJ1-1; size: many; D: NA; DNA: TGTGCCAGCAGCTTGGGGCAGCTGAACACTGAAGCTTTCTTT; CDR3: CASSLGQLNTEAFF
V: TRBV7-9; J: TRBJ2-3; size: many; D: TRBD2; DNA: TGTGCCAGCAGCTTAGAGGCGGGAGGGCCGGGAGATACGCAGTATTTT; CDR3: CASSLEAGGPGDTQYF
V: TRBV19; J: TRBJ1-4; size: once; D: NA; DNA: TGTGCCAGCGAATCAGGGAAAACTTCGGCTAATGAAAAACTGTTTTTT; CDR3: CASESGKTSANEKLFF
V: TRBV7-9; J: TRBJ2-5; size: many; D: NA; DNA: TGTGCCAGCAGCTTAGCTGGCCAATTCGAAGAGACCCAGTACTTC; CDR3: CASSLAGQFEETQYF
V: TRBV5-1; J: TRBJ1-1; size: NA; D: NA; DNA: TGCGCCAGCAGCCAAGGCGCAGTGAACACTGAAGCTTTCTTT; CDR3: CASSQGAVNTEAFF
V: TRBV20-1; J: TRBJ2-1; size: NA; D: TRBD2; DNA: TGCAGTGCTAGCAGGACTAGCGGGAATGAGCAGTTCTTC; CDR3: CSASRTSGNEQFF
V: TRBV20-1; J: TRBJ1-2; size: NA; D: NA; DNA: TGCAGTGCTTGGGGGACGGGGAGCCTCATAACGGATGGCTACACCTTC; CDR3: CSAWGTGSLITDGYTF
V: TRBV28; J: TRBJ2-3; size: many; D: TRBD2; DNA: TGTGCCAGCAGTACTTTAGCGGGACCTAGCACAGATACGCAGTATTTT; CDR3: CASSTLAGPSTDTQYF
V: TRBV27; J: TRBJ1-3; size: NA; D: NA; DNA: NA; CDR3: CASSSSGRGGGNTIYF
V: TRBV4-2; J: TRBJ2-7; size: NA; D: TRBD1; DNA: TGTGCCAGCAGCCAAGTGGGGACCGGGACAGGGAGGTACGAGCAGTACTTC; CDR3: CASSQVGTGTGRYEQYF
V: TRBV2; J: TRBJ2-5; size: many; D: TRBD1; DNA: TGTGCCAGCACCGGGACAGAGCAAGAGACCCAGTACTTC; CDR3: CASTGTEQETQYF
V: TRBV11-3; J: TRBJ2-7; size: many; D: TRBD1; DNA: TGTGCCAGCAGCTCAGGACAGGGAGGAGGTTACGAGCAGTACTTC; CDR3: CASSSGQGGGYEQYF
V: TRBV5-4; J: TRBJ1-2; size: few; D: TRBD1; DNA: TGTGCCAGCAGCTCGGGACAGCCGTCTTTCTATGGCTACACCTTC; CDR3: CASSSGQPSFYGYTF
V: TRBV20-1; J: TRBJ2-1; size: many; D: TRBD2; DNA: TGCAGTGCTAGATCCCAGGGACTAGCGGACAATGAGCAGTTCTTC; CDR3: CSARSQGLADNEQFF
V: TRBV6-1; J: TRBJ1-5; size: many; D: NA; DNA: TGTGCCAGCAGTCCGAATAGGCGAACTGGCAATCAGCCCCAGCATTTT; CDR3: CASSPNRRTGNQPQHF
V: TRBV4-2; J: TRBJ2-3; size: NA; D: NA; DNA: TGTGCCAGCAGCCAAGATACCGGAGTTCCCCAGACCGATACGCAGTATTTT; CDR3: CASSQDTGVPQTDTQYF
V: TRBV7-2; J: TRBJ1-6; size: few; D: NA; DNA: TGTGCCAGCAGCTTGATAGGGGCCCTAAATTCACCCCTCCACTTT; CDR3: CASSLIGALNSPLHF
V: TRBV5-1; J: TRBJ2-1; size: many; D: NA; DNA: TGTGCCAGCAGCTTAGACCGTAGCTCCTACAATGAGCAGTTCTTC; CDR3: CASSLDRSSYNEQFF
V: TRBV20-1; J: TRBJ2-3; size: many; D: TRBD1; DNA: TGCAGTGCTAGCAATGACAGGGGCGTCACAGATACGCAGTATTTT; CDR3: CSASNDRGVTDTQYF
V: TRBV5-1; J: TRBJ2-7; size: many; D: TRBD2; DNA: TGCGCCAGCAGTACGGGACTAGCGGGGATTTACGAGCAGTACTTC; CDR3: CASSTGLAGIYEQYF
V: TRBV7-2; J: TRBJ2-5; size: few; D: NA; DNA: TGTGCCAGCAGCTTTGACGCGGGGTCAACACAAGAGACCCAGTACTTC; CDR3: CASSFDAGSTQETQYF
V: TRBV28; J: TRBJ2-1; size: many; D: TRBD2; DNA: TGTGCCAGCAGCCCCGGGACTAGGGTTTACAATGAGCAGTTCTTC; CDR3: CASSPGTRVYNEQFF
V: TRBV10-3; J: TRBJ2-1; size: many; D: TRBD1; DNA: TGTGCCATCCAAGACAGGGGCTCCTACAATGAGCAGTTCTTC; CDR3: CAIQDRGSYNEQFF
V: TRBV5-1; J: TRBJ2-1; size: few; D: TRBD2; DNA: TGCGCCAGCAGGCTCATGGGAGCGGGAGGTAGCAATGAGCAGTTCTTC; CDR3: CASRLMGAGGSNEQFF
V: TRBV30; J: TRBJ2-3; size: NA; D: TRBD1; DNA: TGTGCCTGGACTATCCAGGGGGCCCCTGTCCCGGATACGCAGTATTTT; CDR3: CAWTIQGAPVPDTQYF
V: TRBV20-1; J: TRBJ1-6; size: NA; D: TRBD1; DNA: TGCAGTGCTAGAGATCTAAGGACAGGGGCGGATAATTCACCCCTCCACTTT; CDR3: CSARDLRTGADNSPLHF
V: TRBV7-9; J: TRBJ2-5; size: many; D: TRBD2; DNA: TGTGCCAGCAGCCGACTAGCGGGAGGGGAGACCCAGTACTTC; CDR3: CASSRLAGGETQYF
V: TRBV27; J: TRBJ2-7; size: many; D: NA; DNA: TGTGCCAGCAGAGGCCCTTTCTACGAGCAGTACTTC; CDR3: CASRGPFYEQYF
V: TRBV18; J: TRBJ1-5; size: many; D: TRBD1; DNA: TGTGCCAGCTCACTGGGGACAGCCCTTAGCAATCAGCCCCAGCATTTT; CDR3: CASSLGTALSNQPQHF